This record looks at one TCR beta chain sequence and its context. What it binds is not known. It may be a read error: a sequence one base away is much more abundant. The sample is drawn from a study of blood T cells in healthy people across ages. V was pared by 6 bases and J by 11 bases, with 27 bases between. This CDR3 has 16 residues. Primed by a sample-barcoded 5' primer and a J-beta primer mix, a second PCR proceeded for 7 to 11 cycles. Researchers report that a template-switch adaptor with 12 random nucleotides tagged each cDNA molecule. Each CDR3 protein is one row after TCRdb ran MiXCR on the 5' RACE reads. The table has hundreds of thousands of distinct CDR3 sequences, about half seen once. Study findings and constraints: Per million T cells, TCR beta diversity dropped about linearly as age rose. Diversity figures based on one million T cells were deemed too low. Unknown CMV status may confound age-related changes in expanded clones.

The sequencing input was blood. The chain is built from TRBV12-3 or TRBV12-4 and TRBJ2-3, with D possibly being TRBD2 (5 bases). The receptor's source is a woman aged 60-75 years in good health. CDR3 sequence reads: CASSPSSRRNTDVQYF. CDR3 in DNA: TGTGCCAGCAGCCCATCAAGCAGGAGGAACACAGATGTGCAGTATTTT.